This TCR beta chain originates from a study of T cell responses to AZD1222 COVID-19 vaccine. Concerning this clone itself: Its cognate antigen is unknown.

The V gene's germline CDR1 is SGHAT and CDR2 FQNNGV. The V segment lost 5 bases and the J segment 5 bases; nucleotides outside the gene matches: 11. This CDR3 contains 17 residues. Measured with immunoSEQ multiplex PCR; TCRdb has only the in-frame clones, and not every one. The sample records tens of thousands of clones, more than 70% being singletons. Study results and caveats: Baseline serology detected seropositivity in only six or seven AZD1222 recipients. Sampling captured repertoires only after the peak T cell response.

The chain couples TRBV11-2 to TRBJ2-2; 10 bases agree with TRBD2. Sequenced here: peripheral blood, sampled on day 0 of AZD1222 vaccination. The source is an adult in good health. The CDR3, as DNA: TGTGCCAGCAGCCCGCCCTTAGCGGGGGGTCAGACCGGGGAGCTGTTTTTT. This sequence encodes CASSPPLAGGQTGELFF.